This TCR beta chain is from a study of T cell responses to AZD1222 COVID-19 vaccine. The wider study: Timing groups of about 4 and about 12 weeks for second doses were pooled.

Whole-study results and caveats: Donors were chiefly white British, with a greater number of females, and clonal diversity was perhaps underestimated. Nearly half of the spike-specific TCRs reportedly recognize variant regions that carry no mutations. None of the repertoires were sampled until the peak T cell response had passed.

As for this clone: The antigen remains unidentified.

The CDR3 sequence is 14 residues long. Germline V gene sequence: CDR1 PRHDT, CDR2 FYEKMQ (reference sequence). Trimming cost V 8 bases and J 0 bases; bases outside gene matches: 5. The protocol was immunoSEQ multiplex PCR, while the TCRdb copy is restricted to in-frame clones and leaves out a portion. This table has some 140,000 clones, about 90% appearing once. This TCR was recovered from an adult in good health. V usage is TRBV13 and J usage is TRBJ2-3, with 7 bases aligning to TRBD1. The source material was peripheral blood, sampled on day 0 of AZD1222 vaccination. The CDR3 loop reads CASRNRGSTDTQYF. In nucleotides, the CDR3 is TGTGCCAGCCGAAACAGGGGCAGCACAGATACGCAGTATTTT.